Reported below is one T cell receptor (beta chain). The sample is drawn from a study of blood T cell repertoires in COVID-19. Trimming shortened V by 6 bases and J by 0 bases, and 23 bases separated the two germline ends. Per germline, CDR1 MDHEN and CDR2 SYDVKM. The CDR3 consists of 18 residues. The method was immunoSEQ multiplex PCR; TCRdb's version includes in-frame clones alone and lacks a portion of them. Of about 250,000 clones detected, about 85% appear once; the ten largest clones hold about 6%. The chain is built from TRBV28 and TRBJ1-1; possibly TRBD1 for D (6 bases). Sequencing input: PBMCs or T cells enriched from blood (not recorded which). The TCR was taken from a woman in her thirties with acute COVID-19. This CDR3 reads CASRPLQGPALMNTEAFF. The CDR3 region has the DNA TGTGCCAGCAGACCGTTACAGGGTCCCGCTTTAATGAACACTGAAGCTTTCTTT.